These 20 T cell receptor beta chains were sequenced from one sample in a study of naive and memory T cell subsets (dated by TCRdb to 2017 to 2019). Here is what the overall study found, with its caveats: A few larger clonotypes were present in naive repertoires, particularly the CD8 repertoires, and these clonotypes were possibly memory cells re-expressing CD45RA.

The library came from UMI-ligation and nested PCR. Sequencing took place on an Illumina MiSeq. The beta constant-region primer was an equimolar mix of two oligonucleotides covering both TRBC1 and TRBC2. Four rounds of PCR, combining the SP2 primer with nested alpha and beta constant-region primers, were used to amplify the ligated cDNA. Using fastp trimming at Q25 and MiXCR clonotype assembly, TCRdb reanalyzed the public sequencing data and kept in-frame beta chains. Rows with a matching CDR3 protein are joined into one entry that keeps the most common DNA and genes. The sample has around 140,000 distinct CDR3 sequences on record, 15% to 20% of them singletons. More than 0.6% of the sample goes to the ten largest clones. These TCRs' antigens remain unknown. Sequencing used naive CD8+ T cells from blood. The sample's cell subset or site label is to be understood as: naive T cells, CD45RA high CD27+. The receptors derive from a human donor in good health.

This clonotype was counted between two and nine times. The V and J genes are TRBV20-1 and TRBJ2-7, with 8 bases that match TRBD1. Germline loops: CDR1 DFQATT, CDR2 SNEGSKA (reference sequence). J was trimmed by 4 bases and V by 3 bases; bases with no gene match: 5. The CDR3 is made up of 13 amino acids. CDR3 nucleotides: TGCAGTGCTAGTTCCGGGACAGGTTACGAGCAGTACTTC. As protein: CSASSGTGYEQYF.

This clonotype was found a few times. V and J are TRBV27 and TRBJ2-1; D is perhaps TRBD2 (6 bases). Looked up from germline, CDR1 is MNHEY and CDR2 is SMNVEV (reference sequence). The CDR3 sequence is 13 residues long. Trimming pared 4 bases from V and 3 bases from J, leaving 7 bases between. CDR3 loop: CASSSGLYNEQFF. The CDR3 nucleotides are TGTGCCAGCAGTTCGGGACTCTACAATGAGCAGTTCTTC.

V is TRBV7-9 and J is TRBJ2-7; 9 bases align to TRBD2. Unmatched junction bases numbered 5, after V lost 5 bases and J lost 6 bases. Germline V gene sequence: CDR1 SEHNR, CDR2 FQNEAQ (reference sequence). The CDR3 is 13 amino acids. CDR3 loop: CASSALAGPEQYF. The CDR3 DNA sequence: TGTGCCAGCAGCGCCCTAGCGGGACCCGAGCAGTACTTC.

This sequence joins TRBV2 and TRBJ2-7; 8 bases are shared with TRBD2. J was trimmed by 5 bases and V by 0 bases; bases with no gene match: 6. The CDR3 runs to 15 residues. Germline CDR1 SNHLY, CDR2 FYNNEI. CDR3 protein: CASSEATGRAHEQYF. The CDR3 DNA follows: TGTGCCAGCAGTGAAGCCACCGGGAGGGCCCACGAGCAGTACTTC. Drawing the rest from reference TRBV2 and TRBJ2-7, the complete variable domain is EPEVTQTPSHQVTQMGQEVILRCVPISNHLYFYWYRQILGQKVEFLVSFYNNEISEKSEIFDDQFSVERPDGSNFTLKIRSTKLEDSAMYFCASSEATGRAHEQYFGPGTRLTVT.

There are a few counts of this clonotype. The chain recombines TRBV27 with TRBJ2-5; 13 bases agree with TRBD2. The CDR3 runs 18 residues. V trimming: 0 bases; J trimming: 0 bases; junction bases outside the gene matches: 4. Per germline, CDR1 MNHEY and CDR2 SMNVEV (reference sequence). Here the CDR3 reads CASSLSPGLAGDQETQYF. Written as DNA, the CDR3 is TGTGCCAGCAGTTTATCCCCCGGACTAGCGGGGGACCAAGAGACCCAGTACTTC.

This clonotype was picked up many times. The rearrangement joins TRBV4-1 to TRBJ2-7, with D possibly matching TRBD2 (5 bases). V was pared by 1 base and J by 3 bases, with 10 bases between. Looked up from germline, CDR1 is MGHRA and CDR2 is YSYEKL. The length of the CDR3 is 14 residues. The CDR3 region is CASSQARGNYEQYF. CDR3 DNA sequence: TGCGCCAGCAGCCAAGCTCGGGGTAACTACGAGCAGTACTTC.

The V and J genes are TRBV9 and TRBJ2-7; the match to TRBD2 covers 9 bases. V trimming: 0 bases; J trimming: 7 bases; junction bases outside the gene matches: 11. CDR1 is SGDLS, CDR2 YYNGEE, per germline. The CDR3 length is 16 residues. The CDR3 coding sequence is TGTGCCAGCAGCGTAGGGTCGTCTTCGCGGGAGGGTGAGCAGTACTTC. Its protein product is CASSVGSSSREGEQYF.

The V and J genes are TRBV12-3 or TRBV12-4 and TRBJ2-3; no clear D gene. V was clipped by 5 bases and J by 0 bases, with 12 bases between them. This CDR3 is built from 15 residues. This chain's CDR3 is CASSTQTASTDTQYF. In nucleotides, the CDR3 is TGTGCCAGCAGTACCCAAACAGCTAGCACAGATACGCAGTATTTT.

This chain links TRBV29-1 with TRBJ2-3, with D perhaps TRBD1 (6 bases). There are 13 residues in the CDR3. CDR1 and CDR2 from the germline V gene are SQVTM and ANQGSEA. V dropped 5 bases and J dropped 0 bases, with 9 bases sitting between them. The CDR3 coding sequence is TGCAGCGTTACCGGGACAAGCACAGATACGCAGTATTTT. Protein product: CSVTGTSTDTQYF.

There are a few counts of this clonotype. V is TRBV19 and J is TRBJ2-4; possible D gene TRBD1, 6 bases. CDR1 and CDR2 (germline): LNHDA, SQIVND (reference sequence). The CDR3 is 14 residues long. Trimming cost V 3 bases and J 5 bases, with 11 bases left between them. The CDR3 region has the DNA TGTGCCAGTAGTATTGAGGGGGACGAAAACATTCAGTACTTC. Residues: CASSIEGDENIQYF.

The chain recombines TRBV12-3 or TRBV12-4 with TRBJ2-1; tentatively, D is TRBD1 (6 bases). V was clipped by 11 bases and J by 9 bases, with 20 bases between them. This CDR3 is built from 13 residues. CDR3: CAVERDTGSEQFF. In nucleotides, the CDR3 is TGTGCCGTAGAGAGGGACACTGGGAGTGAGCAGTTCTTC.

The chain joins TRBV5-6 to TRBJ2-1; either TRBD1 or TRBD2 may fit D (5 bases each). The ends were cut back, 9 bases at V and 1 base at J, with 14 bases in the middle. The CDR3 is 14 residues long. The V gene's germline CDR1 is SGHDT and CDR2 YYEEEE. The CDR3 sequence is CATTGTDSYNEQFF. The CDR3 DNA follows: TGTGCCACTACCGGGACGGATTCCTACAATGAGCAGTTCTTC.

This clonotype was counted between two and nine times. The rearrangement uses TRBV6-5 and TRBJ1-2; D is possibly TRBD1 (5 bases). CDR1 and CDR2 from the germline V gene are MNHEY and SVGAGI. The V and J ends lost 0 bases and 4 bases respectively, with 9 bases between them. This CDR3 has 14 residues. The CDR3 DNA sequence: TGTGCCAGCAGTTACTCGTCGGGGGGCTATGGCTACACCTTC. This sequence encodes CASSYSSGGYGYTF.

V gene TRBV9 combines with J gene TRBJ2-7; perhaps TRBD2 as D (5 bases). Germline V CDR1 and CDR2: SGDLS, YYNGEE. The CDR3 is made up of 12 amino acids. Deletions cut 4 bases from V and 6 bases from J, with 11 bases between. The CDR3 bases are TGTGCCAGCAGCACCTCTAGCAGCGAGCAGTACTTC. Residues: CASSTSSSEQYF.

The CDR3 DNA reads TGTGCCAGCAGTTACCAGCGGGAGATTAGCCCAGATACGCAGTATTTT. As protein: CASSYQREISPDTQYF. The chain has TRBV6-5 and TRBJ2-3; 8 bases are shared with TRBD2. In germline, CDR1 is MNHEY, CDR2 SVGAGI. J gave up 4 bases and V 2 bases, and 8 bases lay outside the gene matches. The CDR3 is 16 residues long.

The gene calls are TRBV30 and TRBJ2-7; D is unresolved. CDR3 size: 15 residues. Trimming took 0 bases from V and 7 from J, leaving 19 bases between them. Germline values: CDR1 GTSNPN, CDR2 SVGIG (reference sequence). The CDR3 DNA sequence: TGTGCCTGGAGTGTACCCGGAGCCCTGGGATCGGAGCAGTACTTC. It is translated as CAWSVPGALGSEQYF. Full variable domain (rest looked up from reference TRBV30 and TRBJ2-7): SQTIHQWPATLVQPVGSPLSLECTVEGTSNPNLYWYRQAAGRGLQLLFYSVGIGQISSEVPQNLSASRPQDRQFILSSKKLLLSDSGFYLCAWSVPGALGSEQYFGPGTRLTVT.

The J gene is TRBJ2-7, the V gene TRBV6-6; 10 bases agree with TRBD2. V was pared by 4 bases and J by 5 bases, with 11 bases of the junction left unmatched. The CDR3 length is 16 residues. Germline loops: CDR1 MNHNY, CDR2 SVGAGI (reference sequence). The DNA for the CDR3 is TGTGCCAGCAGTTCTCCGGGACTAGCGACGCCCCACGAGCAGTACTTC. It yields the protein CASSSPGLATPHEQYF.

A few counts support this clonotype. V and J are TRBV27 and TRBJ2-1; TRBD1 aligns across 8 bases. Per germline, CDR1 MNHEY and CDR2 SMNVEV (reference sequence). CDR3 size: 13 residues. The V gene end was trimmed by 6 bases and the J gene end by 6 bases; junction bases not matched to a gene: 4. The CDR3 is CASSDRGGNEQFF. CDR3 coding DNA: TGTGCCAGCAGCGACAGGGGTGGCAATGAGCAGTTCTTC.

This clonotype has a handful of counts. The V call is TRBV12-3 or TRBV12-4, the J call TRBJ2-1; D is perhaps TRBD1 (6 bases). V was clipped by 7 bases and J by 7 bases, with 8 bases between them. This CDR3 contains 11 residues. CDR3 DNA sequence: TGTGCCAGCACCAGGGGTAATGAGCAGTTCTTC. Translating it yields CASTRGNEQFF.

The chain carries TRBV20-1 and TRBJ2-7, with 9 bases matching TRBD2. Looked up from germline, CDR1 is DFQATT and CDR2 is SNEGSKA (reference sequence). The CDR3 loop spans 14 amino acids. After removal of 1 base from V and 4 bases from J, the junction contained 5 bases not matched to a gene. CDR3 DNA: TGCAGTGCTAGAGTGGCTAGCGGGGATTACGAGCAGTACTTC. Residues: CSARVASGDYEQYF.